A selection of T cell receptor beta chains follows, all from one sample in a study of blood T cell repertoires in COVID-19. Sequencing used immunoSEQ multiplex PCR; TCRdb keeps in-frame clones, though not all of them. The sample has 300,000 to 450,000 clones, approximately 89% seen once. Sequenced input: peripheral blood. These TCRs come from a woman aged 55 to 70 with COVID-19, enrolled during active disease. Both conserved end residues are part of each CDR3. D genes are given only for firm matches. Where a row states a size, it is once, few, many or the class of an expanded clone; other rows omit it.

d_gene	v_gene	abundance	j_gene	CDR3nt	CDR3aa
.	TRBV5-1	.	TRBJ1-2	TGCGCCAGCAGCGAGATTAACTATGGCTACACCTTC	CASSEINYGYTF
.	TRBV5-1	few	TRBJ1-2	TGCGCCAGCAGCTTGCGACAGGACCAGAACTATGGCTACACCTTC	CASSLRQDQNYGYTF
TRBD1	TRBV6-5	.	TRBJ1-1	TGTGCCAGCAACGGTGAACAGGGGGAACCGACTGAAGCTTTCTTT	CASNGEQGEPTEAFF
TRBD1	TRBV29-1	once	TRBJ1-2	TGCAGCGTTCAAGACAGGGGGCGCCGTCATGGCTACACCTTC	CSVQDRGRRHGYTF
TRBD1	TRBV7-9	.	TRBJ1-2	TGTGCCAGCAGCTTAATGGGGACAGCGAGTTATGGCTACACCTTC	CASSLMGTASYGYTF
TRBD1	TRBV7-9	few	TRBJ1-5	TGTGCCAGCAGCGGTACAGGGGCAAATCAGCCCCAGCATTTT	CASSGTGANQPQHF
.	TRBV5-4	.	TRBJ2-5	TGTGCCAGCAGCTTGTGGGCGTCTAGCAGGACAGAGACCCAGTACTTC	CASSLWASSRTETQYF
TRBD2	TRBV5-6	.	TRBJ2-2	TGTGCCAGCAGCTTGGTCGGCGGGGGGGCGAACGGGGAGCTGTTTTTT	CASSLVGGGANGELFF
.	TRBV29-1	.	TRBJ2-7	TGCAGCGTTGGGCAGGGGATCCAGTACTTC	CSVGQGIQYF
TRBD1	TRBV6-5	.	TRBJ1-5	TGTGCCAGCAGTCGACAGGGGCGGGGCAATCAGCCCCAGCATTTT	CASSRQGRGNQPQHF
TRBD2	TRBV5-1	once	TRBJ2-3	TGCGCCAGCAGCTTGGACCTAGCGGGGGTGGGTCCAGATACGCAGTATTTT	CASSLDLAGVGPDTQYF
.	TRBV11-2	.	TRBJ1-6	TGTGCCAGCAGCCCTGTCCTAGGGGTAGGGTCACCCCTCCACTTT	CASSPVLGVGSPLHF